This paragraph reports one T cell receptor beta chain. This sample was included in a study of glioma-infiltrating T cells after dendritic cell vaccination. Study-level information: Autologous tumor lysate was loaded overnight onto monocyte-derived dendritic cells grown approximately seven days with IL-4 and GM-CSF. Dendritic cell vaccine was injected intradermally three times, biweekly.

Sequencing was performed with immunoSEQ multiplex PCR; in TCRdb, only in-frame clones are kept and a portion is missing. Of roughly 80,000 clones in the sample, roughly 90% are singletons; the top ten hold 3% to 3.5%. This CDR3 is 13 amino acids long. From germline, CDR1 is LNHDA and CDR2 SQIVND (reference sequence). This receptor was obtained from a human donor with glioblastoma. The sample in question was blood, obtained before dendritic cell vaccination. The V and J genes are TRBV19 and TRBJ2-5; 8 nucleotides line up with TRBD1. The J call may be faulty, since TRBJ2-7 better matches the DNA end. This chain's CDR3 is CASSGARGHEQYF. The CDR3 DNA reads TGTGCCAGTAGTGGCGCCAGGGGGCACGAGCAGTACTTC.